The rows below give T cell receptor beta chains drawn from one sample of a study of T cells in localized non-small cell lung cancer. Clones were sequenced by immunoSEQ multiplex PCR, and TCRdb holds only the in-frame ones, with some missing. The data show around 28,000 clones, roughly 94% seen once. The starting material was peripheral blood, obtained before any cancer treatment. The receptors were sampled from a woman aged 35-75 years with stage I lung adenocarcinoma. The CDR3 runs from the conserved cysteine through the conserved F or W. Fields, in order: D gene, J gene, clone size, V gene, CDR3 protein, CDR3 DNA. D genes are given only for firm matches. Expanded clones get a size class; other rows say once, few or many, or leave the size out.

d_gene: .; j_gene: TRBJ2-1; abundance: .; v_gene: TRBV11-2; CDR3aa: CASSLRVNNEQFF; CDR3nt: TGTGCCAGCAGCTTACGGGTTAACAATGAGCAGTTCTTC
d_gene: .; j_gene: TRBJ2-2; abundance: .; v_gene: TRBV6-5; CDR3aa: CASRLTGELFF; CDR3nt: TGTGCCAGCAGGCTCACCGGGGAGCTGTTTTTT
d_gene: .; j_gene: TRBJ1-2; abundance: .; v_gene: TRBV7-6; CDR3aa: CASSPVAGSNYGYTF; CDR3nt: TGTGCCAGCAGCCCCGTGGCGGGAAGTAACTATGGCTACACCTTC
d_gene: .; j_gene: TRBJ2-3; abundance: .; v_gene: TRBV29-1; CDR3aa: CSVGGGAGDTQYF; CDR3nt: TGCAGCGTTGGTGGAGGGGCGGGGGATACGCAGTATTTT
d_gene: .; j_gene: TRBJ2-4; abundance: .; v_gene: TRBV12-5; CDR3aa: CASGPRIGQGAKNIQYF; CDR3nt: TGTGCTAGTGGTCCCCGGATCGGGCAGGGGGCCAAAAACATTCAGTACTTC
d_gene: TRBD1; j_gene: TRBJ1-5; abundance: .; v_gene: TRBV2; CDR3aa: CASMGTGRQPQHF; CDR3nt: TGTGCCAGCATGGGGACAGGGCGTCAGCCCCAGCATTTT
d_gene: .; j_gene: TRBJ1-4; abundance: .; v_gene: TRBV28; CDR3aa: CASSLLQGRLFF; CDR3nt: TGTGCCAGCAGTTTACTACAGGGCAGGCTGTTTTTT
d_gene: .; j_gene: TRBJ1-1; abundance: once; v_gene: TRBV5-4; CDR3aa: CASSSGSEGNTEAFF; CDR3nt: TGTGCCAGCAGCTCCGGCTCCGAGGGGAACACTGAAGCTTTCTTT
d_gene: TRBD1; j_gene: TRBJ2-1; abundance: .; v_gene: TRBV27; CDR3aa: CASSLSQGADEQFF; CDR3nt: TGTGCCAGCAGTTTATCGCAGGGGGCCGATGAGCAGTTCTTC
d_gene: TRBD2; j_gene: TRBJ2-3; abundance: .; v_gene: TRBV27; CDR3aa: CASSLSSGTSGVRTDTQYF; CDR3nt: TGTGCCAGCAGTTTATCGTCCGGGACTAGCGGGGTGCGCACAGATACGCAGTATTTT
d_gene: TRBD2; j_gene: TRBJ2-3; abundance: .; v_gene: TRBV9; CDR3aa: CASSVLAGYTTSTDTQYF; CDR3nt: TGTGCCAGCAGCGTACTAGCGGGGTATACAACTAGCACAGATACGCAGTATTTT
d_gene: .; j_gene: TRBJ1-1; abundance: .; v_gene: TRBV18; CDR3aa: CASSPTPNTEAFF; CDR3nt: TGTGCCAGCTCACCGACACCTAACACTGAAGCTTTCTTT
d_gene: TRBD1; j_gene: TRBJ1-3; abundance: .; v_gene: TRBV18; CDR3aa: CASSPLPGQGAKENTIYF; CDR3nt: TGTGCCAGCTCACCACTACCGGGACAGGGGGCGAAGGAGAACACCATATATTTT
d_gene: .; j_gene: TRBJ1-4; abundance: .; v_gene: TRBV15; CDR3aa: CATSRPPPQEKLFF; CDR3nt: TGTGCCACCAGCAGACCCCCACCCCAGGAAAAACTGTTTTTT
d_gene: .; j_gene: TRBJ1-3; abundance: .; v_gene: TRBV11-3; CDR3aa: CASSPRGGTVAGNTIYF; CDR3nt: TGTGCCAGCAGCCCCAGGGGAGGTACCGTGGCAGGAAACACCATATATTTT
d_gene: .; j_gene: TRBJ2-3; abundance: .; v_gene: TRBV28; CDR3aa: CASSLGGRDTQYF; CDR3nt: TGTGCCAGCAGTTTAGGTGGGCGGGATACGCAGTATTTT
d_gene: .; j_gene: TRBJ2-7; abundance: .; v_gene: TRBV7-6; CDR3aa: CASSPNRVGYEQYF; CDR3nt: TGTGCCAGCAGCCCCAACAGGGTAGGCTACGAGCAGTACTTC
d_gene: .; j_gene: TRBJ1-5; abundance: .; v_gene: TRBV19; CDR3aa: CASNNRPSNQPQHF; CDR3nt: TGTGCCAGTAATAACAGACCTAGCAATCAGCCCCAGCATTTT
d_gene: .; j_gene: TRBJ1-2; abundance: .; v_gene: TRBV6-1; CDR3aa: CASSEGHPAYGYTF; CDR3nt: TGTGCCAGCAGTGAAGGGCACCCCGCCTATGGCTACACCTTC
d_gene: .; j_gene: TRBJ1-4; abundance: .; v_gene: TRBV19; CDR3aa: CASSIRGASPKLFF; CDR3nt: TGTGCCAGTAGTATAAGGGGGGCAAGTCCAAAACTGTTTTTT
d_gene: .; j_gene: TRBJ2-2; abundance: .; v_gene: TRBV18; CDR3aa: CASSLYGSTGELFF; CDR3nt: TGTGCCAGCTCATTATACGGGTCCACCGGGGAGCTGTTTTTT
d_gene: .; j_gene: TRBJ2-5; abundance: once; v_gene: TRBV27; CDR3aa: CASSTRTRETQYF; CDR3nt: TGTGCCAGCAGTACCCGGACCCGGGAGACCCAGTACTTC
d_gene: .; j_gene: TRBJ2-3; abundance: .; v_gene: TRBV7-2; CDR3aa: CASRRSSPDTQYF; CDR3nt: TGTGCCAGCAGGCGTAGCTCCCCAGATACGCAGTATTTT
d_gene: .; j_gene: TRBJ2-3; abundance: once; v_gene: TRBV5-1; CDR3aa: CASSLGLPTDTQYF; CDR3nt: TGCGCCAGCAGCTTAGGACTACCCACAGATACGCAGTATTTT
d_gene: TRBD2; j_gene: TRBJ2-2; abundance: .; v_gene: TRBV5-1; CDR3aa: CASSLGIAGGSVTGELFF; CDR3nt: TGCGCCAGCAGCTTGGGGATAGCGGGAGGATCGGTCACCGGGGAGCTGTTTTTT
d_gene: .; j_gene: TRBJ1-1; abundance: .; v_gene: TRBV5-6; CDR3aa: CASSDGVYTEAFF; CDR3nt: TGTGCCAGCAGCGATGGAGTCTACACTGAAGCTTTCTTT
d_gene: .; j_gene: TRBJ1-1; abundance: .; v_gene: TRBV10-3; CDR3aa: CAISDLDGNTEAFF; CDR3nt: TGTGCCATCAGTGACCTCGACGGGAACACTGAAGCTTTCTTT
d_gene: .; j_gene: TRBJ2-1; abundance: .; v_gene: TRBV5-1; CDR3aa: CASSAGQNYNEQFF; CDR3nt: TGCGCCAGCAGCGCGGGACAGAACTACAATGAGCAGTTCTTC